This T cell receptor (beta chain) appears in the sequencing data of a study of vaccination and CD4 T cells after COVID-19. Study as a whole: A vaccine, either BNT162b2 or mRNA-1273, was given to participants in two doses.

The CDR3 length is 17 residues. V lost 2 bases to trimming and J lost 1 base, with 20 bases between them. From germline, CDR1 is GTSNPN and CDR2 SVGIG (reference sequence). The treatment denotes: roughly 10-day PBMC culture with coronavirus spike peptide pools or control peptides (ViraFEST assay). With peptide pools, ViraFEST first expanded antigen-specific T cells and afterwards sequenced their TCRs. Peptide pools at 9.5 to 10 ug/ml, together with roughly 9.1 IU/ml IL-2, were added to cultures of about 2 million PBMCs per well. Cultured CD4+ T-cell DNA underwent Oncomine TCR Beta short-read sequencing. After culture, CD4+ T cells served as the source for genomic DNA extraction. TCRdb passed the PCR reads through MiXCR, listing each CDR3 protein once. The sample holds some 13,000 distinct CDR3 sequences, less than 35% seen once. In the case of this clonotype: The antigen is not known.

The V call is TRBV30, the J call TRBJ2-5, with D tentatively TRBD2 (6 bases). Sequencing used CD4+ T cells from blood, cultured in vitro. This receptor was identified in a human donor who had recovered from COVID-19. CDR3 coding DNA: TGTGCCTGGAGTTTGGGGGGTAGTTCATTCGTCCAAGAGACCCAGTACTTC. Protein: CAWSLGGSSFVQETQYF.